This T cell receptor beta chain was retrieved from a study of T cells in Graves' hyperthyroidism and ophthalmopathy. Orbital computed tomography, thyroid ultrasound, serum thyroxine and TRAb, and clinical symptoms together informed the diagnoses. This clonotype was picked up many times. Amplified TCR beta CDR3 regions derived from RNA transcripts. During a first-round RT-PCR of the TCR CDR3, the HTBI primer set was used. Each CDR3 protein gets one entry after TCRdb re-called the multiplex PCR reads with MiXCR. The sample consists of fewer than 700,000 distinct CDR3 sequences, roughly 18% of them appearing once. Sequenced material: blood. The sequence was obtained from a young woman with Graves' ophthalmopathy.

CDR3 DNA sequence: TGCAGTGCTCTGGACAGGGGGAGAGACTATGGCTACACCTTC. This encodes CSALDRGRDYGYTF. The rearrangement joins TRBV20-1 to TRBJ1-2; 10 positions agree with TRBD1. This CDR3 region has 14 residues. Germline CDR1 reads DFQATT; CDR2 reads SNEGSKA (reference sequence). V was pared by 5 bases and J by 3 bases, with 6 bases of the junction left unmatched.